These 3 T cell receptor beta chains share one sample of origin, sequenced in a study of cytomegalovirus exposure and HLA in healthy donors. In the PCR, 60 Vbeta and 13 Jbeta primers were used. Here immunoSEQ multiplex PCR was the method, and the copy in TCRdb shows in-frame clones only, minus some. Found here are some 130,000 clones, around 80% of them singletons; the top ten hold around 5%. Sequences were obtained from PBMCs. The receptors originated from a man between 25 and 39 years old in good health.

This chain links TRBV19 with TRBJ1-2; a possible D gene is TRBD1 (6 bases). Trimming removed 7 bases at V and 7 bases at J, with 22 bases between. The CDR3 runs 15 residues. Germline-derived CDR1 and CDR2 are LNHDA and SQIVND (reference sequence). The DNA of the CDR3 is TGTGCCAGTACCCCACTTGACAGGTTTGCGTCTGGCTACACCTTC. This encodes CASTPLDRFASGYTF.

In regard to this clone: Its ends do not fully match the called genes, so a read error is possible. The V call is TRBV7-9, the J call TRBJ2-3, with D unclear. CDR3 size: 12 residues. Germline CDR1 and CDR2: SEHNR and FQNEAQ (reference sequence). The CDR3 coding sequence is TGTTCCAGCAGCCTTACTTTAGATACGCAGTATTTT. The encoded protein is CSSSLTLDTQYF. The full variable domain, in which reference TRBV7-9 and TRBJ2-3 provide the parts outside the CDR3, is DTGVSQNPRHKITKRGQNVTFRCDPISEHNRLYWYRQTLGQGPEFLTYFQNEAQLEKSRLLSDRFSAERPKGSFSTLEIQRTEQGDSAMYLCSSSLTLDTQYFGPGTRLTVL.

The chain is built from TRBV7-9 and TRBJ2-3; 7 bases are a match to TRBD1. The CDR3 totals 14 residues. The V segment lost 2 bases and the J segment 4 bases; nucleotides outside the gene matches: 3. The germline V gene has CDR1 SEHNR and CDR2 FQNEAQ (reference sequence). Here the CDR3 reads CASSLLGTADTQYF. The CDR3 region has the DNA TGTGCCAGCAGCTTACTGGGGACAGCAGATACGCAGTATTTT.